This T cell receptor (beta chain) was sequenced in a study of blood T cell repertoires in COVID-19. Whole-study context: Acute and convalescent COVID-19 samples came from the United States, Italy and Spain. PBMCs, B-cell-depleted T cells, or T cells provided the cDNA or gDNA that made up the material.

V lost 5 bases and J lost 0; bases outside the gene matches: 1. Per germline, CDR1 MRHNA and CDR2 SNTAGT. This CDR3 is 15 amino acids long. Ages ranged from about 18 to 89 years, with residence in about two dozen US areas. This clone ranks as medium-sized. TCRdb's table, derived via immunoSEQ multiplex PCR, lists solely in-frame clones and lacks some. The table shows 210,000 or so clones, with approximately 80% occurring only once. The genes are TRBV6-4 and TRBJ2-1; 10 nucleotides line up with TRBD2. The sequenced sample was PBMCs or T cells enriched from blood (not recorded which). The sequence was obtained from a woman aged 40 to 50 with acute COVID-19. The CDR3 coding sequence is TGTGCCAGCAGTCCTAGCGGGAGCTCCTACAATGAGCAGTTCTTC. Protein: CASSPSGSSYNEQFF.